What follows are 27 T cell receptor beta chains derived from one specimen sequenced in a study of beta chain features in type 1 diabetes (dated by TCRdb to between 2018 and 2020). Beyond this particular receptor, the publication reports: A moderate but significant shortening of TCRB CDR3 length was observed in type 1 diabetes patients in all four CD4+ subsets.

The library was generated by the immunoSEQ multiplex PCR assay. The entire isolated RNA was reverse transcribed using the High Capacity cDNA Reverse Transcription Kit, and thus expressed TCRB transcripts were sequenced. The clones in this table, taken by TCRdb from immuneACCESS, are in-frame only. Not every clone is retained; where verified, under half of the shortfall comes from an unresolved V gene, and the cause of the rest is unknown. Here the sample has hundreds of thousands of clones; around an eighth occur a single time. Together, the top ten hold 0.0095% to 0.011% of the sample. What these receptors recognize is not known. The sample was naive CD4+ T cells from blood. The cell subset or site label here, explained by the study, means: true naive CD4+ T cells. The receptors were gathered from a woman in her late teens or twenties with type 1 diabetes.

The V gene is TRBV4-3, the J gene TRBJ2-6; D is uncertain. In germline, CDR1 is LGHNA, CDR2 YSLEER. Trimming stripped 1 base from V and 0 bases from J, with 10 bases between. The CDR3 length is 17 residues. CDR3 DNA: TGCGCCAGCAGCCAAGGAACCACAGACTCTGGGGCCAACGTCCTGACTTTC. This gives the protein CASSQGTTDSGANVLTF.

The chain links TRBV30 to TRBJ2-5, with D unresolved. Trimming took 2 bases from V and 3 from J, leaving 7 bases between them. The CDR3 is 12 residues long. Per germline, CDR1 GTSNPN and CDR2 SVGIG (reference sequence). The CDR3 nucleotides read TGTGCCTGGAGTCGCGGAAAAGAGACCCAGTACTTC. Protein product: CAWSRGKETQYF.

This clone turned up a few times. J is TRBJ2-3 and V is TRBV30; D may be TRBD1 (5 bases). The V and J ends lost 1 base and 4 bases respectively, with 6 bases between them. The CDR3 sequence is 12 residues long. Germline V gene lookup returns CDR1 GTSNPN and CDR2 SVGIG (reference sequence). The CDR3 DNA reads TGTGCCTGGAGTGGGGGCTCAGATACGCAGTATTTT. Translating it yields CAWSGGSDTQYF.

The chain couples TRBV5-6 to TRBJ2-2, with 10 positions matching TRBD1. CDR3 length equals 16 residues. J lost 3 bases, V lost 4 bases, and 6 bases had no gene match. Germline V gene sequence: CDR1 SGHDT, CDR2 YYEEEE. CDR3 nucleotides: TGTGCCAGCAGCGTGGACAGGGGGAGTGACACCGGGGAGCTGTTTTTT. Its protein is CASSVDRGSDTGELFF.

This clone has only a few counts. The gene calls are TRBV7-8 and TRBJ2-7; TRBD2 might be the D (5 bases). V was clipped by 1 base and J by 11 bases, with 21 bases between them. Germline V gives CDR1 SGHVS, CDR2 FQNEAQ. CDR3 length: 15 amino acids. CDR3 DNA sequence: TGTGCCAGCAGCTTAGGAAGAGGCAGGCTCGCCGGGGAGTACTTC. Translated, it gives CASSLGRGRLAGEYF.

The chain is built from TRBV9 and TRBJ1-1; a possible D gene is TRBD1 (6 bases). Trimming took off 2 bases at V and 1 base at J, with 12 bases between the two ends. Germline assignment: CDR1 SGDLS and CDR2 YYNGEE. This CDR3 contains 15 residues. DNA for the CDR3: TGTGCCAGCAGCGTCCAAGCACAGGGGAACACTGAAGCTTTCTTT. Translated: CASSVQAQGNTEAFF.

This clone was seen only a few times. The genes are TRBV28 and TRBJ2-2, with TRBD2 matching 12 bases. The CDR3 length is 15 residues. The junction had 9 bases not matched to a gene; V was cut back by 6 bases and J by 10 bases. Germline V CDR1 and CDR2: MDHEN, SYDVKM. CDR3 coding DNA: TGTGCCAGCAGCCCTCGGCCTAGCGGGAGGGCGGAGCTGTTTTTT. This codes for CASSPRPSGRAELFF.

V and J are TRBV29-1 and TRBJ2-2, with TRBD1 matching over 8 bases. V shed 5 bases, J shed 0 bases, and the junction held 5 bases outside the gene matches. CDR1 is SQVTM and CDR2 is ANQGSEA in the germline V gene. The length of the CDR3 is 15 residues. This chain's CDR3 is CSVSGGWTNTGELFF. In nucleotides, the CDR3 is TGCAGCGTTTCAGGGGGCTGGACGAACACCGGGGAGCTGTTTTTT.

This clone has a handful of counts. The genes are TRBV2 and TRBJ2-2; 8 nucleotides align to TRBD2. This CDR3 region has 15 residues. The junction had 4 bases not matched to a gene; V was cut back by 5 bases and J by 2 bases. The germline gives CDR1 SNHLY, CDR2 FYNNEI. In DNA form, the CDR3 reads TGTGCCAGCAGTCCTAGCGGGTTAAACACCGGGGAGCTGTTTTTT. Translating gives CASSPSGLNTGELFF.

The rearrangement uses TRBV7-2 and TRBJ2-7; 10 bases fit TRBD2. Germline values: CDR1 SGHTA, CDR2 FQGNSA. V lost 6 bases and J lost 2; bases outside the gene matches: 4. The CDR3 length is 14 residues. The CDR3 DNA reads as TGTGCCAGCAGGGTTAGCGGGGGGCCCTACGAGCAGTACTTC. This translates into CASRVSGGPYEQYF.

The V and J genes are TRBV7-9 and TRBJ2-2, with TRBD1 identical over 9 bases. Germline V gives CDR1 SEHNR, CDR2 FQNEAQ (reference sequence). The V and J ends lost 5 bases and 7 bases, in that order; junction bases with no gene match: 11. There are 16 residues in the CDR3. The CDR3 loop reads CASSPGTGFLHGELFF. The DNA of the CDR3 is TGTGCCAGCAGCCCCGGGACAGGGTTTCTTCACGGGGAGCTGTTTTTT.

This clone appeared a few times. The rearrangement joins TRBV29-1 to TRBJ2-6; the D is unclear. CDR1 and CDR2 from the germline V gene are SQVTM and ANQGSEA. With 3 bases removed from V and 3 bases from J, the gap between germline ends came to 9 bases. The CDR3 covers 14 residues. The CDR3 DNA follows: TGCAGCGTTGATGGGTCAGGTGGGGCCAACGTCCTGACTTTC. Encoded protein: CSVDGSGGANVLTF.

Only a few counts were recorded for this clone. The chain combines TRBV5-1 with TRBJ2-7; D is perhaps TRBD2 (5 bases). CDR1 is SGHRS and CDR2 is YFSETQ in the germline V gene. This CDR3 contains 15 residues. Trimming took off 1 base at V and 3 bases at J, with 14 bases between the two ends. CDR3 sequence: CASSLPLAGIYEQYF. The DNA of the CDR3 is TGCGCCAGCAGCTTGCCCCTTGCGGGTATCTACGAGCAGTACTTC. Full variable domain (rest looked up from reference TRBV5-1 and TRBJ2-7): KAGVTQTPRYLIKTRGQQVTLSCSPISGHRSVSWYQQTPGQGLQFLFEYFSETQRNKGNFPGRFSGRQFSNSRSEMNVSTLELGDSALYLCASSLPLAGIYEQYFGPGTRLTVT.

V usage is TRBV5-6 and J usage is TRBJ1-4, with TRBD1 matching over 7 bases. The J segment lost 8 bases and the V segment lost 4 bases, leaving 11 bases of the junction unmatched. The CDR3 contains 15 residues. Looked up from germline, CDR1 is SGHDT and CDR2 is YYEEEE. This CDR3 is CASSEGAGQGEKLFF. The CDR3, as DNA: TGTGCCAGCAGCGAGGGGGCAGGCCAGGGAGAAAAACTGTTTTTT.

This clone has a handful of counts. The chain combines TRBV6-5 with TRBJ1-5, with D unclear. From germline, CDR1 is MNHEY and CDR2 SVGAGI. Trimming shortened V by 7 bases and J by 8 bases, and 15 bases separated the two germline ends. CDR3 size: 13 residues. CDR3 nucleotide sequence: TGTGCCAGCAACGAGAGACTCGGGGAGCCCCAGCATTTT. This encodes CASNERLGEPQHF.

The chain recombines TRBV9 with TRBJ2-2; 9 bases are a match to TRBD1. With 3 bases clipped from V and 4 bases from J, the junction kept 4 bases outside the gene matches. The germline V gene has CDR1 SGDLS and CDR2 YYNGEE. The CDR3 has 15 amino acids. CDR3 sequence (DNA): TGTGCCAGCAGCGCCCTGGGACAGGGCACCGGGGAGCTGTTTTTT. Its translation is CASSALGQGTGELFF.

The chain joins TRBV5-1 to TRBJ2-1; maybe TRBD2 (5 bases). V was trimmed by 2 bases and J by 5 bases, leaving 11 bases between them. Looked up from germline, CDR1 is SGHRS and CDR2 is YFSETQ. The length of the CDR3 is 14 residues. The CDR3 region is CASSFRGIDNEQFF. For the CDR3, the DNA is TGCGCCAGCAGCTTCCGAGGGATTGACAATGAGCAGTTCTTC.

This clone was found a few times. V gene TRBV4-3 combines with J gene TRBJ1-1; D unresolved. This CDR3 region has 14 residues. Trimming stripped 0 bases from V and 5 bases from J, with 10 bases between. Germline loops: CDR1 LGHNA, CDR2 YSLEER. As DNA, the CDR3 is TGCGCCAGCAGCCAAGAGAATGGGAGAACTGAAGCTTTCTTT. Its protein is CASSQENGRTEAFF.

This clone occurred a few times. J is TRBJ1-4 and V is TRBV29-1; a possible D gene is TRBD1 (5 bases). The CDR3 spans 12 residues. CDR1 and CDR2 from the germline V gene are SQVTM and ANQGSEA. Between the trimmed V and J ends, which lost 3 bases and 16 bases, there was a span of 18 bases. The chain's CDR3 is CSVEVAWGEEFF. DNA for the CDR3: TGCAGCGTTGAGGTGGCCTGGGGGGAGGAGTTTTTT. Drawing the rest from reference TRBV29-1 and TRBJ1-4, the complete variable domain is SAVISQKPSRDICQRGTSLTIQCQVDSQVTMMFWYRQQPGQSLTLIATANQGSEATYESGFVIDKFPISRPNLTFSTLTVSNMSPEDSSIYLCSVEVAWGEEFFGSGTQLSVL.

CDR3 coding DNA: TGCGCCAGCAGCTTGGATGACAGCGCCTATGGCTACACCTTC. The encoded protein is CASSLDDSAYGYTF. The V and J genes are TRBV5-1 and TRBJ1-2; possible D gene TRBD1, 5 bases. The CDR3 spans 14 residues. Germline CDR1 and CDR2: SGHRS and YFSETQ. Trimming removed 0 bases from V and 4 bases from J, with 10 bases in between.

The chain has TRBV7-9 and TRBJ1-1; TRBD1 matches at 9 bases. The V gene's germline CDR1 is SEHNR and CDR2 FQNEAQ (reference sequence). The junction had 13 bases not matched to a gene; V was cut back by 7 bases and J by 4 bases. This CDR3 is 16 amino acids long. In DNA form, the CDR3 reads TGTGCCAGCATATTCAGGGGACAGGGCGGTGGCACTGAAGCTTTCTTT. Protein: CASIFRGQGGGTEAFF.

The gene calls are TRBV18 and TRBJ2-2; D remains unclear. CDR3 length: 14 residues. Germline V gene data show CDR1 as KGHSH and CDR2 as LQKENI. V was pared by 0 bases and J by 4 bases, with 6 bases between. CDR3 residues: CASSPPPVTGELFF. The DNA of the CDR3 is TGTGCCAGCTCACCACCGCCGGTCACCGGGGAGCTGTTTTTT.

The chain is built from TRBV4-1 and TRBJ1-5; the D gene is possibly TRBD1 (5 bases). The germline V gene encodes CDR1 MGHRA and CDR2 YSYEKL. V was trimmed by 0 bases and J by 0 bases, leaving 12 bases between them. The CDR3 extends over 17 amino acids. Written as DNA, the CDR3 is TGCGCCAGCAGCCAAGATGGGGCAGTTTATAGCAATCAGCCCCAGCATTTT. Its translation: CASSQDGAVYSNQPQHF.

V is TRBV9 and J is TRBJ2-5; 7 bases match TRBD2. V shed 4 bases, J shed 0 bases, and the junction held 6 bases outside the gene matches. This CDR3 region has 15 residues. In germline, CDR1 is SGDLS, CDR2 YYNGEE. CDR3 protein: CASSRDYMYQETQYF. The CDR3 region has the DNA TGTGCCAGCAGCAGGGACTATATGTACCAAGAGACCCAGTACTTC.

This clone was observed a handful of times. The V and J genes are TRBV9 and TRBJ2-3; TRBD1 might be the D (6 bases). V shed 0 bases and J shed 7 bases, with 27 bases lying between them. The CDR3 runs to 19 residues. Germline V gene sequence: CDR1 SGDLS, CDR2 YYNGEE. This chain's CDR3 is CASSVEGQGMGAGRNTQYF. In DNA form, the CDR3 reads TGTGCCAGCAGCGTAGAGGGGCAAGGAATGGGGGCAGGCCGGAATACGCAGTATTTT. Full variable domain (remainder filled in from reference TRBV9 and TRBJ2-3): DSGVTQTPKHLITATGQRVTLRCSPRSGDLSVYWYQQSLDQGLQFLIQYYNGEERAKGNILERFSAQQFPDLHSELNLSSLELGDSALYFCASSVEGQGMGAGRNTQYFGPGTRLTVL.

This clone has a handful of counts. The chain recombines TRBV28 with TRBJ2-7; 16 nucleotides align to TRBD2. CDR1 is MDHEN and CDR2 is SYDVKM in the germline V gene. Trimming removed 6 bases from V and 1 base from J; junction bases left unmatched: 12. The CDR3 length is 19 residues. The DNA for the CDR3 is TGTGCCAGCAGCAGACCACCGGGACTAGCGGGAGGGCTGTCCTACGAGCAGTACTTC. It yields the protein CASSRPPGLAGGLSYEQYF.

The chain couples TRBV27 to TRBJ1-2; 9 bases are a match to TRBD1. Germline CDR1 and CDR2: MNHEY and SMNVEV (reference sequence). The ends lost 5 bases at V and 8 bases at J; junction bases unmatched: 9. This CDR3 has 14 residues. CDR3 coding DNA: TGTGCCAGCAGTCCTCCGGGACAGGGACGAGGCTACACCTTC. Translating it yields CASSPPGQGRGYTF.